These T cell receptor beta chains were read from a single sample in a study of blood T cell repertoires in COVID-19. Data came from immunoSEQ multiplex PCR; TCRdb stores just in-frame clones and leaves some out. Of some 150,000 clones in the sample, approximately 84% were seen once. The specimen sequenced was peripheral blood. The receptors stem from a woman older than 75 with acute or convalescent COVID-19. CDR3s include the opening cysteine and the closing phenylalanine or tryptophan. The order of the fields is clone size, J gene, V gene, D gene, CDR3 protein, CDR3 DNA. D genes are given only for firm matches. Clone size is stated in some rows and not others, as once, few, many or a class when expanded.

clone size: -
J gene: TRBJ2-7
V gene: TRBV6-1
D gene: TRBD2
CDR3 protein: CASSDYLGTSGRKRGYEQYF
CDR3 DNA: TGTGCCAGCAGTGACTACCTTGGGACTAGCGGGAGAAAGCGCGGATACGAGCAGTACTTC

clone size: -
J gene: TRBJ1-1
V gene: TRBV5-3
D gene: TRBD1
CDR3 protein: CARRNTPGTGAHTEAFF
CDR3 DNA: TGTGCCAGAAGAAATACCCCCGGGACAGGGGCTCACACTGAAGCTTTCTTT

clone size: -
J gene: TRBJ2-1
V gene: TRBV5-8
D gene: -
CDR3 protein: CASIEGRSSYNEQFF
CDR3 DNA: TGTGCCAGCATCGAGGGGAGGAGCTCCTACAATGAGCAGTTCTTC

clone size: -
J gene: TRBJ1-2
V gene: TRBV20-1
D gene: -
CDR3 protein: CSALEGYGYTF
CDR3 DNA: TGCAGTGCCCTAGAAGGCTATGGCTACACCTTC

clone size: -
J gene: TRBJ1-2
V gene: TRBV19
D gene: -
CDR3 protein: CASSIDQRSGYTF
CDR3 DNA: TGTGCCAGTAGTATAGATCAAAGGAGTGGCTACACCTTC

clone size: -
J gene: TRBJ1-1
V gene: TRBV6-4
D gene: -
CDR3 protein: CASSDTHTGANTEAFF
CDR3 DNA: TGTGCCAGCAGTGACACGCATACAGGTGCGAACACTGAAGCTTTCTTT

clone size: -
J gene: TRBJ1-5
V gene: TRBV6-1
D gene: -
CDR3 protein: CASSELQASNQPQHF
CDR3 DNA: TGTGCCAGCAGTGAATTGCAGGCGAGCAATCAGCCCCAGCATTTT

clone size: -
J gene: TRBJ2-3
V gene: TRBV2
D gene: TRBD1
CDR3 protein: CASKGRGLVDTQYF
CDR3 DNA: TGTGCCAGCAAGGGCAGGGGGCTCGTTGATACGCAGTATTTT

clone size: -
J gene: TRBJ1-6
V gene: TRBV12-3/TRBV12-4
D gene: TRBD1
CDR3 protein: CAGGGTGVGPLHF
CDR3 DNA: TGTGCCGGAGGCGGGACAGGGGTAGGGCCCCTCCACTTT

clone size: -
J gene: TRBJ1-5
V gene: TRBV6-5
D gene: -
CDR3 protein: CASSYSLRGNQPQHF
CDR3 DNA: TGTGCCAGCAGTTACTCACTTCGTGGCAATCAGCCCCAGCATTTT

clone size: -
J gene: TRBJ1-5
V gene: TRBV28
D gene: -
CDR3 protein: CASSLWGRASGNQPQHF
CDR3 DNA: TGTGCCAGCAGTTTATGGGGCAGGGCGTCGGGCAATCAGCCCCAGCATTTT

clone size: -
J gene: TRBJ1-2
V gene: TRBV12-3/TRBV12-4
D gene: -
CDR3 protein: CASSSGGSDGYTF
CDR3 DNA: TGTGCCAGCAGTTCCGGGGGGAGCGATGGCTACACCTTC

clone size: -
J gene: TRBJ1-4
V gene: TRBV4-1
D gene: -
CDR3 protein: CASADRSSNEKLFF
CDR3 DNA: TGCGCCAGCGCCGACAGGAGTTCAAATGAAAAACTGTTTTTT

clone size: -
J gene: TRBJ1-2
V gene: TRBV2
D gene: -
CDR3 protein: CASSERSGYTF
CDR3 DNA: TGTGCCAGCAGTGAAAGGAGTGGCTACACCTTC

clone size: -
J gene: TRBJ2-6
V gene: TRBV30
D gene: -
CDR3 protein: CAWSRGDPSGANVLTF
CDR3 DNA: TGTGCCTGGTCCAGGGGTGACCCCTCTGGGGCCAACGTCCTGACTTTC

clone size: few
J gene: TRBJ2-7
V gene: TRBV6-1
D gene: TRBD2
CDR3 protein: CASSEAALTSGRSEQYF
CDR3 DNA: TGTGCCAGCAGTGAAGCGGCTCTTACTAGCGGGAGGAGCGAGCAGTACTTC

clone size: -
J gene: TRBJ1-5
V gene: TRBV5-8
D gene: TRBD1
CDR3 protein: CASSPRQGHQPQHF
CDR3 DNA: TGTGCCAGCAGCCCACGACAGGGGCATCAGCCCCAGCATTTT

clone size: -
J gene: TRBJ2-5
V gene: TRBV19
D gene: TRBD1
CDR3 protein: CASSLGQADSSTQYF
CDR3 DNA: TGTGCCAGTAGTCTAGGACAGGCGGATTCCTCTACCCAGTACTTC

clone size: -
J gene: TRBJ1-2
V gene: TRBV2
D gene: TRBD1
CDR3 protein: CASRKTGSGTGGGYTF
CDR3 DNA: TGTGCCAGCAGAAAAACGGGCTCGGGGACAGGGGGAGGCTACACCTTC

clone size: -
J gene: TRBJ2-1
V gene: TRBV5-1
D gene: TRBD2
CDR3 protein: CASSLGRGGGYNEQFF
CDR3 DNA: TGCGCCAGCAGCTTAGGGCGGGGGGGCGGTTACAATGAGCAGTTCTTC

clone size: -
J gene: TRBJ1-2
V gene: TRBV15
D gene: TRBD1
CDR3 protein: CATSGTELGQGASGGYTF
CDR3 DNA: TGTGCCACCAGCGGAACAGAGCTGGGACAGGGGGCGTCGGGTGGCTACACCTTC

clone size: few
J gene: TRBJ1-5
V gene: TRBV2
D gene: TRBD1
CDR3 protein: CASIGQGGNQPQHF
CDR3 DNA: TGTGCCAGCATTGGACAGGGGGGCAATCAGCCCCAGCATTTT

clone size: -
J gene: TRBJ1-4
V gene: TRBV5-4
D gene: TRBD1
CDR3 protein: CASSLRAGTESRKLFF
CDR3 DNA: TGTGCCAGCAGCTTGCGGGCCGGGACAGAGAGCAGAAAACTGTTTTTT

clone size: -
J gene: TRBJ1-6
V gene: TRBV7-8
D gene: -
CDR3 protein: CASSLEQSYNSPLHF
CDR3 DNA: TGTGCCAGCAGCTTAGAACAGTCATATAATTCACCCCTCCACTTT

clone size: -
J gene: TRBJ1-6
V gene: TRBV6-1
D gene: TRBD1
CDR3 protein: CASSEDRGGSPLHF
CDR3 DNA: TGTGCCAGCAGTGAAGACAGGGGCGGGTCACCCCTCCACTTT

clone size: -
J gene: TRBJ2-5
V gene: TRBV5-1
D gene: -
CDR3 protein: CASSLQGRQGTQYF
CDR3 DNA: TGCGCCAGCAGCTTGCAGGGTCGCCAAGGGACCCAGTACTTC

clone size: -
J gene: TRBJ1-1
V gene: TRBV7-2
D gene: -
CDR3 protein: CASSASGNTEAFF
CDR3 DNA: TGTGCCAGCAGCGCCTCAGGGAACACTGAAGCTTTCTTT

clone size: -
J gene: TRBJ2-3
V gene: TRBV5-6
D gene: TRBD2
CDR3 protein: CASSRTSGTSTDTQYF
CDR3 DNA: TGTGCCAGCAGCCGGACTAGCGGGACCAGCACAGATACGCAGTATTTT

clone size: -
J gene: TRBJ1-2
V gene: TRBV7-8
D gene: -
CDR3 protein: CASSLASGTFYGYTF
CDR3 DNA: TGTGCCAGCAGCTTAGCGTCGGGGACTTTCTATGGCTACACCTTC

clone size: -
J gene: TRBJ2-7
V gene: TRBV6-1
D gene: -
CDR3 protein: CASSAPVGGRSYEQYF
CDR3 DNA: TGTGCCAGCAGTGCCCCGGTGGGGGGGCGGTCCTACGAGCAGTACTTC

clone size: many
J gene: TRBJ2-7
V gene: TRBV6-6
D gene: -
CDR3 protein: CASSAASAEQYF
CDR3 DNA: TGTGCCAGCAGTGCGGCTAGCGCCGAGCAGTACTTC

clone size: -
J gene: TRBJ2-3
V gene: TRBV29-1
D gene: TRBD2
CDR3 protein: CSVEGPERGPADTQYF
CDR3 DNA: TGCAGCGTTGAAGGCCCTGAGCGGGGGCCGGCAGATACGCAGTATTTT

clone size: many
J gene: TRBJ2-1
V gene: TRBV15
D gene: TRBD2
CDR3 protein: CATSRRLAGNNEQFF
CDR3 DNA: TGTGCCACCAGCAGAAGGCTAGCGGGTAACAATGAGCAGTTCTTC

clone size: -
J gene: TRBJ2-1
V gene: TRBV7-9
D gene: TRBD2
CDR3 protein: CASGLGLNSNEQFF
CDR3 DNA: TGTGCCAGCGGACTAGGGCTCAATTCCAATGAGCAGTTCTTC

clone size: -
J gene: TRBJ1-1
V gene: TRBV2
D gene: -
CDR3 protein: CASGDKGFDTEAFF
CDR3 DNA: TGTGCCAGCGGAGACAAGGGGTTTGACACTGAAGCTTTCTTT

clone size: -
J gene: TRBJ2-7
V gene: TRBV18
D gene: TRBD1
CDR3 protein: CASSTTGTGGYEQYF
CDR3 DNA: TGTGCCAGCTCAACCACCGGGACAGGGGGCTACGAGCAGTACTTC

clone size: -
J gene: TRBJ2-7
V gene: TRBV7-6
D gene: TRBD2
CDR3 protein: CASSFQPGLAAEQYF
CDR3 DNA: TGTGCCAGCAGCTTTCAGCCGGGACTAGCTGCCGAGCAGTACTTC

clone size: -
J gene: TRBJ2-1
V gene: TRBV7-6
D gene: TRBD1
CDR3 protein: CASSSIPGTGGNEQFF
CDR3 DNA: TGTGCCAGCAGCTCCATCCCCGGGACAGGGGGCAATGAGCAGTTCTTC

clone size: -
J gene: TRBJ1-1
V gene: TRBV3-1/TRBV3-2
D gene: -
CDR3 protein: CASSHQGTEAFF
CDR3 DNA: TGTGCCAGCAGCCACCAGGGTACTGAAGCTTTCTTT

clone size: -
J gene: TRBJ2-2
V gene: TRBV11-1
D gene: -
CDR3 protein: CATSLGGGYTGELFF
CDR3 DNA: TGTGCCACCTCGTTGGGGGGGGGCTACACCGGGGAGCTGTTTTTT

clone size: -
J gene: TRBJ2-7
V gene: TRBV24-1
D gene: TRBD2
CDR3 protein: CATEKSGLALSGPRF
CDR3 DNA: TGTGCCACCGAAAAGTCGGGACTAGCCCTTTCTGGGCCCCGATTC

clone size: -
J gene: TRBJ2-7
V gene: TRBV6-5
D gene: TRBD1
CDR3 protein: CASSFRTGEFGEQYF
CDR3 DNA: TGTGCCAGCAGTTTCCGGACAGGGGAGTTTGGCGAGCAGTACTTC